This T cell receptor beta chain was sequenced in a study of regulatory T cells in long-lasting Graves disease. Study-wide results and caveats: Possibly, too few samples lowered accuracy.

Time point: newly diagnosed GD, antithyroid drugs for less than 3 months. Preparation of the TCR library used RNA extracted from PBMCs. Peripheral blood, at about 10 milliliters, went into EDTA tubes. The length of the CDR3 is 13 residues. V lost 9 bases, J lost 4 bases, and 13 bases lay in between. CDR1 KGHDR and CDR2 SFDVKD come from the germline V gene. Construction of the TCR beta libraries employed iRepertoire HTBI primers in conjunction with Arm-PCR of CDR3 regions. One entry per CDR3 protein, called by TCRdb with MiXCR from the multiplex PCR reads. The sample consists of 550,000 or so distinct CDR3 sequences, 9.5% to 15% of them appearing once. In this sample, this clonotype turned up many times. The antigen remains unidentified. These data are also associated with another study on T cells in Graves' hyperthyroidism and ophthalmopathy. As that report states: With a duration under 2 months, the hyperthyroidism was newly diagnosed in patients aged 18 to 65. RT-PCR in the first round (using the HTBI primer set) targeted the TCR CDR3.

The sample in question was peripheral blood mononuclear cells (PBMCs), obtained at new diagnosis, from a patient treated with antithyroid drugs. This sequence originates from a woman in her twenties or thirties with Graves disease. The chain couples TRBV24-1 to TRBJ2-3; D remains unclear. In nucleotides, the CDR3 is TGTGCCACCCAGATCAGGAACGCAGATACGCAGTATTTT. Translating it yields CATQIRNADTQYF.